The clone carrying this T cell receptor beta chain was seen a handful of times. The target antigen is unknown. Generated by immunoSEQ multiplex PCR, the TCRdb table keeps only in-frame clones and is missing some. The data hold around 56,000 clones, with 85% to 90% observed a single time. These data originate in a study of cytomegalovirus exposure and HLA in healthy donors. Notes on the study in general: Researchers counted around 180 TCR beta chains as cytomegalovirus-associated. Published work reported that the classifier diagnosed cytomegalovirus status with high specificity and sensitivity.

Trimming pared 6 bases from V and 4 bases from J, leaving 13 bases between. The V gene's germline CDR1 is SNHLY and CDR2 FYNNEI. The CDR3 sequence is 13 residues long. Specimen: PBMCs. The sequence came from a woman under 30 in good health and CMV-seronegative. V and J are TRBV2 and TRBJ2-7; TRBD1 might be the D (6 bases). CDR3 amino acids: CASRQGQSYEQYF. In DNA form, the CDR3 reads TGTGCCAGCAGGCAAGGACAGTCTTACGAGCAGTACTTC.